The next 16 T cell receptor beta chains were all read from a single sample in a study of blood T cells in healthy people across ages. Together with a sample-barcoded 5' primer, a J-beta primer mix was included in a second PCR lasting about 7 to 12 cycles. A single record per CDR3 protein comes from TCRdb applying MiXCR to the 5' RACE reads. Counted here are about 1.5 million distinct CDR3 sequences, 42% occurring once; the ten biggest clones make up 4%. Sequences were obtained from blood. The receptors shown here come from a woman aged 18 to 35 in good health.

The chain couples TRBV5-6 to TRBJ1-5; tentatively, D is TRBD1 (6 bases). CDR3 size: 19 residues. CDR1 and CDR2 from the germline V gene are SGHDT and YYEEEE. V was cut by 0 bases and J by 0 bases, with 19 bases left in between. CDR3 DNA sequence: TGTGCCAGCAGCTTGGGAGATCCAGGGGTACGATATAGCAATCAGCCCCAGCATTTT. Its protein is CASSLGDPGVRYSNQPQHF.

In its sample, this clonotype was seen a few times. This rearrangement joins TRBV12-3 or TRBV12-4 to TRBJ2-1, with 9 bases identical to TRBD1. The V gene end was trimmed by 3 bases and the J gene end by 9 bases; junction bases not matched to a gene: 9. The CDR3 extends over 15 amino acids. The CDR3 protein is CASSFVTGGTSEQFF. The CDR3 DNA reads as TGTGCCAGCAGTTTTGTGACAGGGGGAACAAGTGAGCAGTTCTTC.

J is TRBJ2-1 and V is TRBV27; D gene uncertain. Germline CDR1 MNHEY, CDR2 SMNVEV (reference sequence). V shed 2 bases and J shed 5 bases, with 10 bases lying between them. CDR3 size: 14 residues. The CDR3 nucleotides are TGTGCCAGCAGTTTAACTGCGGCAGACAATGAGCAGTTCTTC. Protein sequence: CASSLTAADNEQFF.

The rearrangement links TRBV7-6 to TRBJ2-1; tentative D call: TRBD2 (6 bases). The CDR3 length is 16 residues. The V and J ends lost 5 bases and 3 bases respectively, with 17 bases between them. Germline CDR1 is SGHVS and CDR2 is FNYEAQ. As DNA, the CDR3 is TGTGCCAGCAGCCCAAGACTAGACGCAATCTACAATGAGCAGTTCTTC. Translating gives CASSPRLDAIYNEQFF.

This sequence joins TRBV18 and TRBJ2-1; possibly TRBD1 for D (7 bases). The closer fit of TRBJ2-7 to the DNA end suggests the J call may be wrong. Germline CDR1 is KGHSH and CDR2 is LQKENI. The CDR3 consists of 17 residues. The CDR3 protein is CASSHSGGGRSYNEQYF. The CDR3 nucleotides are TGTGCCAGCTCACACTCAGGGGGAGGTAGATCCTACAATGAGCAGTACTTC.

The genes are TRBV11-2 and TRBJ1-4; no definite D call. The germline V gene has CDR1 SGHAT and CDR2 FQNNGV. CDR3 size: 15 residues. Trimming took 4 bases from V and 3 from J, leaving 12 bases between them. The CDR3: CASSSSGNANEKLFF. In DNA form, the CDR3 reads TGTGCCAGCAGCTCCTCAGGCAATGCTAATGAAAAACTGTTTTTT.

The chain uses TRBV27 and TRBJ2-1; no clear D. This CDR3 spans 15 amino acids. Trimming shortened V by 5 bases and J by 0 bases, and 11 bases separated the two germline ends. Germline values: CDR1 MNHEY, CDR2 SMNVEV (reference sequence). CDR3 nucleotides: TGTGCCAGCAGTCCTGCAGAAAGCTCCTACAATGAGCAGTTCTTC. It specifies CASSPAESSYNEQFF.

The chain is built from TRBV7-6 and TRBJ1-5; D uncertain. This CDR3 is 15 amino acids long. The V gene lost 0 bases and the J gene lost 0 bases, with 6 bases spanning the gap. CDR1 and CDR2 (germline): SGHVS, FNYEAQ. In DNA, the CDR3 is TGTGCCAGCAGCTTAGCACCCTATAGCAATCAGCCCCAGCATTTT. Its translation is CASSLAPYSNQPQHF.

This chain joins TRBV12-3 or TRBV12-4 and TRBJ2-1; TRBD2 aligns across 9 bases. This CDR3 contains 15 residues. The V segment lost 2 bases and the J segment 7 bases; nucleotides outside the gene matches: 6. The CDR3 protein is CASSLIAGVRNEQFF. The CDR3 DNA reads TGTGCCAGCAGTTTAATAGCGGGGGTAAGGAATGAGCAGTTCTTC.

This clonotype was found a few times. The chain carries TRBV7-9 and TRBJ2-2; D is unclear. CDR3 length: 14 residues. The V gene lost 1 base and the J gene lost 3 bases, with 6 bases spanning the gap. Per the germline V gene, CDR1 is SEHNR and CDR2 is FQNEAQ (reference sequence). The CDR3 nucleotides are TGTGCCAGCAGCTTAGTGCAGGACACCGGGGAGCTGTTTTTT. Protein: CASSLVQDTGELFF.

The rearrangement links TRBV20-1 to TRBJ2-5, with TRBD2 matching over 14 bases. Trimming removed 2 bases from V and 5 bases from J; junction bases left unmatched: 10. The CDR3 length is 17 residues. Germline V CDR1 and CDR2: DFQATT, SNEGSKA (reference sequence). CDR3 in amino acids: CSARSTSGGAGWETQYF. DNA for the CDR3: TGCAGTGCTAGATCGACTAGCGGGGGGGCTGGCTGGGAGACCCAGTACTTC.

The chain combines TRBV7-2 with TRBJ2-5, with D possibly being TRBD1 (5 bases). Trimming left V 7 bases short and J 2 bases short, with 8 bases between. From germline, CDR1 is SGHTA and CDR2 FQGNSA. The CDR3 spans 12 residues. CDR3 protein: CASTRQQETQYF. In nucleotides, the CDR3 is TGTGCCAGCACCCGACAGCAAGAGACCCAGTACTTC.

The V and J genes are TRBV20-1 and TRBJ2-2; a possible D gene is TRBD2 (6 bases). This CDR3 is 15 amino acids long. From germline, CDR1 is DFQATT and CDR2 SNEGSKA (reference sequence). V was shortened by 2 bases and J by 5 bases, with 15 bases between the two germline ends. The CDR3 sequence: CSARLAGTVTGELFF. The CDR3 DNA reads as TGCAGTGCTAGACTGGCGGGGACCGTTACCGGGGAGCTGTTTTTT.

The sample holds a few counts of this clonotype. The CDR3 region is CAIRNRESYEQYF. The DNA of the CDR3 is TGTGCCATCAGGAACAGGGAATCCTACGAGCAGTACTTC. The chain couples TRBV10-3 to TRBJ2-5; maybe TRBD1 (6 bases). The last part of the DNA fits TRBJ2-7 better; the J call may be wrong. The germline V gene has CDR1 ENHRY and CDR2 SYGVKD. The CDR3 runs 13 residues.

Worth noting for this clonotype: The junction does not match germline at one end; this may be a read error. This rearrangement joins TRBV7-8 to TRBJ2-1; 12 bases map to TRBD2. CDR3 length: 16 amino acids. CDR1 SGHVS and CDR2 FQNEAQ come from the germline V gene. DNA for the CDR3: TGTGCCAGCAGCCGACTAGCGGGGGATCTAGACAATAAGCAGTTCTTC. It translates to CASSRLAGDLDNKQFF. Combining the CDR3 with reference TRBV7-8 and TRBJ2-1 gives the whole variable domain GAGVSQSPRYKVAKRGQDVALRCDPISGHVSLFWYQQALGQGPEFLTYFQNEAQLDKSGLPSDRFFAERPEGSVSTLKIQRTQQEDSAVYLCASSRLAGDLDNKQFFGPGTRLTVL.

The chain employs TRBV12-3 or TRBV12-4 and TRBJ2-7; TRBD2 matches 12 bases. V shed 3 bases and J 3 bases; nucleotides not matched to a gene: 6. The CDR3 is made up of 16 amino acids. CDR3 DNA sequence: TGTGCCAGCAGTTTGGGGTCGGGACTAGCGGGCTACGAGCAGTACTTC. Its protein is CASSLGSGLAGYEQYF.